These T cell receptor beta chains were read from a single sample in a study of blood T cell repertoires in COVID-19. Sequenced by immunoSEQ multiplex PCR; TCRdb stores in-frame clones only, minus some. This table has 30,000 to 35,000 clones, approximately 78% appearing once. The sequenced sample consisted of peripheral blood. Receptor source: an older woman with acute or convalescent COVID-19. Each CDR3 is given with its conserved first and last residue. The order of the fields is J gene, D gene, clone size, V gene, CDR3 protein, CDR3 DNA. D genes are given only for firm matches. Size is omitted from some rows. Given values are once, few, many or a class for expanded clones.

J gene: TRBJ2-6; D gene: .; clone size: .; V gene: TRBV5-5; CDR3 protein: CASSPQGGSGANVLTF; CDR3 DNA: TGTGCCAGCAGCCCCCAGGGGGGCTCTGGGGCCAACGTCCTGACTTTC
J gene: TRBJ1-2; D gene: TRBD1; clone size: few; V gene: TRBV27; CDR3 protein: CASSTLRDREGMVSYTF; CDR3 DNA: TGTGCCAGCAGTACGCTCCGGGACAGGGAGGGAATGGTGAGCTACACCTTC
J gene: TRBJ1-2; D gene: TRBD1; clone size: .; V gene: TRBV6-5; CDR3 protein: CASRTGGRGYTF; CDR3 DNA: TGTGCCAGCAGGACAGGGGGGCGAGGCTACACCTTC
J gene: TRBJ2-1; D gene: .; clone size: .; V gene: TRBV27; CDR3 protein: CASSLRQELFSYNEQFF; CDR3 DNA: TGTGCCAGCAGTCTCAGACAGGAACTGTTTTCCTACAATGAGCAGTTCTTC
J gene: TRBJ1-2; D gene: .; clone size: .; V gene: TRBV7-9; CDR3 protein: CASSPIRGAYGYTF; CDR3 DNA: TGTGCCAGCAGCCCAATCCGGGGGGCATATGGCTACACCTTC
J gene: TRBJ1-2; D gene: TRBD1; clone size: .; V gene: TRBV7-9; CDR3 protein: CASSAHDRDGYTF; CDR3 DNA: TGTGCCAGCAGCGCCCATGACAGGGATGGCTACACCTTC
J gene: TRBJ1-2; D gene: TRBD1; clone size: .; V gene: TRBV3-1/TRBV3-2; CDR3 protein: CASSQDLTGVNYGYTF; CDR3 DNA: TGTGCCAGCAGCCAGGACCTGACAGGGGTTAACTATGGCTACACCTTC
J gene: TRBJ1-2; D gene: .; clone size: once; V gene: TRBV6-1; CDR3 protein: CASSGGGLGYGYTF; CDR3 DNA: TGTGCCAGCAGTGGAGGGGGTTTGGGCTATGGCTACACCTTC
J gene: TRBJ2-1; D gene: .; clone size: .; V gene: TRBV30; CDR3 protein: CASRGSYNEQFF; CDR3 DNA: TGTGCCAGCAGGGGTTCCTACAATGAGCAGTTCTTC
J gene: TRBJ2-7; D gene: TRBD1; clone size: .; V gene: TRBV6-6; CDR3 protein: CASSYTTGKQYF; CDR3 DNA: TGTGCCAGCAGTTACACGACAGGGAAGCAGTACTTC
J gene: TRBJ1-2; D gene: .; clone size: once; V gene: TRBV6-1; CDR3 protein: CASSEGRGYGYTF; CDR3 DNA: TGTGCCAGCAGTGAAGGCAGGGGCTATGGCTACACCTTC
J gene: TRBJ2-3; D gene: TRBD2; clone size: .; V gene: TRBV7-9; CDR3 protein: CATHSGPTDTQYF; CDR3 DNA: TGTGCCACCCATAGCGGGCCCACAGATACGCAGTATTTT
J gene: TRBJ2-7; D gene: .; clone size: .; V gene: TRBV9; CDR3 protein: CASSVAGSYEQYF; CDR3 DNA: TGTGCCAGCAGCGTAGCAGGGTCCTACGAGCAGTACTTC
J gene: TRBJ2-2; D gene: TRBD2; clone size: .; V gene: TRBV19; CDR3 protein: CASRGTSVTGELFF; CDR3 DNA: TGTGCCAGTAGAGGGACTAGTGTCACCGGGGAGCTGTTTTTT
J gene: TRBJ1-1; D gene: TRBD1; clone size: .; V gene: TRBV2; CDR3 protein: CASPRGVNTEAFF; CDR3 DNA: TGTGCCAGCCCCAGGGGGGTGAACACTGAAGCTTTCTTT
J gene: TRBJ2-3; D gene: .; clone size: .; V gene: TRBV15; CDR3 protein: CATSRDYQARGRTDTQYF; CDR3 DNA: TGTGCCACCAGCAGAGATTACCAAGCCAGGGGGAGGACAGATACGCAGTATTTT
J gene: TRBJ2-2; D gene: .; clone size: .; V gene: TRBV5-6; CDR3 protein: CASSSRVSDTGELFF; CDR3 DNA: TGTGCCAGCAGCTCCAGGGTGTCAGACACCGGGGAGCTGTTTTTT
J gene: TRBJ1-6; D gene: .; clone size: .; V gene: TRBV2; CDR3 protein: CASSEASGAYNSPLHF; CDR3 DNA: TGTGCCAGCAGTGAAGCTTCAGGGGCCTATAATTCACCCCTCCACTTT
J gene: TRBJ1-2; D gene: TRBD1; clone size: few; V gene: TRBV7-9; CDR3 protein: CASSSGPLGQGYGYTF; CDR3 DNA: TGTGCCAGCAGCTCTGGTCCATTGGGACAGGGCTATGGCTACACCTTC
J gene: TRBJ2-5; D gene: TRBD2; clone size: .; V gene: TRBV6-5; CDR3 protein: CASLSSGEETQYF; CDR3 DNA: TGTGCCAGCCTTTCTAGCGGGGAAGAGACCCAGTACTTC
J gene: TRBJ1-2; D gene: .; clone size: .; V gene: TRBV7-9; CDR3 protein: CASSLIPAGDYGYTF; CDR3 DNA: TGTGCCAGCAGCTTAATTCCGGCAGGGGACTATGGCTACACCTTC
J gene: TRBJ2-1; D gene: .; clone size: .; V gene: TRBV23-1; CDR3 protein: CASRRRRGRTDSSYNEQFF; CDR3 DNA: TGCGCCAGCAGGCGACGGCGCGGACGGACGGACAGCTCCTACAATGAGCAGTTCTTC
J gene: TRBJ1-2; D gene: .; clone size: .; V gene: TRBV7-8; CDR3 protein: CASSLRGNEDGYTF; CDR3 DNA: TGTGCCAGCAGCTTACGAGGGAACGAGGATGGCTACACCTTC
J gene: TRBJ2-5; D gene: TRBD1; clone size: .; V gene: TRBV5-1; CDR3 protein: CASSLGTGEETQYF; CDR3 DNA: TGCGCCAGCAGCTTGGGGACAGGGGAAGAGACCCAGTACTTC
J gene: TRBJ2-3; D gene: .; clone size: few; V gene: TRBV5-1; CDR3 protein: CASSLDSFGTDTQYF; CDR3 DNA: TGCGCCAGCAGCTTGGATTCGTTCGGCACAGATACGCAGTATTTT
J gene: TRBJ2-5; D gene: .; clone size: .; V gene: TRBV6-1; CDR3 protein: CASSETQGGGETQYF; CDR3 DNA: TGTGCCAGCAGTGAGACCCAGGGGGGAGGCGAGACCCAGTACTTC
J gene: TRBJ2-1; D gene: .; clone size: .; V gene: TRBV10-2; CDR3 protein: CASSDMRYNEQFF; CDR3 DNA: TGCGCCAGCAGTGATATGCGTTACAATGAGCAGTTCTTC
J gene: TRBJ2-1; D gene: TRBD2; clone size: .; V gene: TRBV19; CDR3 protein: CASTLAGAHNEQFF; CDR3 DNA: TGTGCCAGTACTCTAGCGGGGGCACACAATGAGCAGTTCTTC
J gene: TRBJ2-7; D gene: TRBD2; clone size: .; V gene: TRBV11-2; CDR3 protein: CASSYRRTSGYSYEQYF; CDR3 DNA: TGTGCCAGCAGCTACCGCAGGACTAGCGGATATTCCTACGAGCAGTACTTC
J gene: TRBJ2-5; D gene: .; clone size: .; V gene: TRBV19; CDR3 protein: CASADISLPKTQYF; CDR3 DNA: TGTGCCAGTGCCGACATCTCCCTGCCAAAGACCCAGTACTTC
J gene: TRBJ2-5; D gene: .; clone size: .; V gene: TRBV25-1; CDR3 protein: CASSESDWQETQYF; CDR3 DNA: TGTGCCAGCAGTGAAAGTGACTGGCAAGAGACCCAGTACTTC
J gene: TRBJ2-1; D gene: .; clone size: .; V gene: TRBV10-3; CDR3 protein: CAIGQIDEQFF; CDR3 DNA: TGTGCCATCGGGCAGATCGATGAGCAGTTCTTC
J gene: TRBJ1-1; D gene: .; clone size: once; V gene: TRBV28; CDR3 protein: CASKLLNTEAFF; CDR3 DNA: TGTGCCAGCAAACTCCTGAACACTGAAGCTTTCTTT
J gene: TRBJ1-5; D gene: .; clone size: .; V gene: TRBV18; CDR3 protein: CASSPGQGYQPQHF; CDR3 DNA: TGTGCCAGCTCACCGGGGCAGGGCTATCAGCCCCAGCATTTT
J gene: TRBJ2-5; D gene: TRBD1; clone size: .; V gene: TRBV4-1; CDR3 protein: CASRAGTGGLETQYF; CDR3 DNA: TGCGCCAGCAGAGCCGGGACAGGGGGACTAGAGACCCAGTACTTC
J gene: TRBJ2-3; D gene: .; clone size: once; V gene: TRBV9; CDR3 protein: CASSEPMGWGRNTDTQYF; CDR3 DNA: TGTGCCAGCAGCGAGCCGATGGGCTGGGGGCGTAACACAGATACGCAGTATTTT
J gene: TRBJ2-3; D gene: TRBD2; clone size: .; V gene: TRBV19; CDR3 protein: CASSIASGSTDTQYF; CDR3 DNA: TGTGCCAGTAGTATAGCTAGCGGCAGCACAGATACGCAGTATTTT
J gene: TRBJ2-5; D gene: TRBD2; clone size: .; V gene: TRBV5-1; CDR3 protein: CASSLVASGGQETQYF; CDR3 DNA: TGCGCCAGCAGCTTGGTCGCTAGCGGGGGGCAAGAGACCCAGTACTTC
J gene: TRBJ1-6; D gene: TRBD1; clone size: .; V gene: TRBV12-3/TRBV12-4; CDR3 protein: CASSRFRGSPLHF; CDR3 DNA: TGTGCCAGCAGTCGCTTCAGGGGGTCACCCCTCCACTTT
J gene: TRBJ1-1; D gene: .; clone size: .; V gene: TRBV25-1; CDR3 protein: CASSDQAPGFWTEAFF; CDR3 DNA: TGTGCCAGCAGTGACCAAGCCCCAGGGTTCTGGACTGAAGCTTTCTTT
J gene: TRBJ2-1; D gene: TRBD2; clone size: .; V gene: TRBV5-1; CDR3 protein: CASSLGLATYNEQFF; CDR3 DNA: TGCGCCAGCAGCTTGGGACTAGCTACCTACAATGAGCAGTTCTTC
J gene: TRBJ2-7; D gene: .; clone size: .; V gene: TRBV28; CDR3 protein: CASSSRASSYEQYF; CDR3 DNA: TGTGCCAGCAGTTCCAGGGCAAGCTCCTACGAGCAGTACTTC
J gene: TRBJ2-7; D gene: .; clone size: .; V gene: TRBV6-5; CDR3 protein: CASSYQLGEITYEQYF; CDR3 DNA: TGTGCCAGCAGTTACCAACTCGGTGAGATAACCTACGAGCAGTACTTC
J gene: TRBJ1-2; D gene: TRBD1; clone size: once; V gene: TRBV4-1; CDR3 protein: CASSQDRGRDGYTF; CDR3 DNA: TGCGCCAGCAGCCAAGACAGGGGGCGGGATGGCTACACCTTC
J gene: TRBJ1-2; D gene: .; clone size: .; V gene: TRBV2; CDR3 protein: CASHRAGYGYTF; CDR3 DNA: TGTGCCTCCCACAGGGCCGGCTATGGCTACACCTTC
J gene: TRBJ2-3; D gene: TRBD2; clone size: .; V gene: TRBV5-4; CDR3 protein: CASSARLADGGTDTQYF; CDR3 DNA: TGTGCCAGCAGCGCGCGACTAGCGGATGGTGGCACAGATACGCAGTATTTT
J gene: TRBJ1-1; D gene: .; clone size: .; V gene: TRBV4-1; CDR3 protein: CASSQAGDTEAFF; CDR3 DNA: TGCGCCAGCAGCCAAGCAGGGGACACTGAAGCTTTCTTT
J gene: TRBJ1-5; D gene: .; clone size: .; V gene: TRBV10-3; CDR3 protein: CAISTEGSQQPQHF; CDR3 DNA: TGTGCCATCTCCACGGAGGGATCCCAACAGCCCCAGCATTTT
J gene: TRBJ1-5; D gene: TRBD1; clone size: once; V gene: TRBV3-1/TRBV3-2; CDR3 protein: CASSQGGTVQHF; CDR3 DNA: TGTGCCAGCAGCCAAGGGGGGACAGTTCAGCATTTT
J gene: TRBJ2-7; D gene: TRBD1; clone size: few; V gene: TRBV11-1; CDR3 protein: CASSLGTTGAPYEQYF; CDR3 DNA: TGTGCCAGCAGCTTAGGAACAACAGGGGCCCCCTACGAGCAGTACTTC
J gene: TRBJ1-1; D gene: .; clone size: .; V gene: TRBV19; CDR3 protein: CASSQGNVNTEAFF; CDR3 DNA: TGTGCCAGTAGCCAGGGGAATGTGAACACTGAAGCTTTCTTT
J gene: TRBJ1-2; D gene: .; clone size: .; V gene: TRBV28; CDR3 protein: CASMSDRKFTNYGYTF; CDR3 DNA: TGTGCCAGCATGAGTGACAGAAAATTCACTAACTATGGCTACACCTTC
J gene: TRBJ1-2; D gene: TRBD1; clone size: .; V gene: TRBV27; CDR3 protein: CASRTQDRGNYGYTF; CDR3 DNA: TGTGCCAGCAGGACCCAGGACAGGGGGAACTATGGCTACACCTTC
J gene: TRBJ1-3; D gene: .; clone size: .; V gene: TRBV30; CDR3 protein: CASPGFGNTIYF; CDR3 DNA: TGTGCCTCCCCGGGGTTTGGGAACACCATATATTTT
J gene: TRBJ1-2; D gene: TRBD1; clone size: .; V gene: TRBV20-1; CDR3 protein: CSASPLTGVQYGYTF; CDR3 DNA: TGCAGTGCTAGTCCCCTGACAGGGGTTCAGTATGGCTACACCTTC